Listed below are T cell receptor beta chains from one sample, sequenced in a study of blood T cell repertoires in COVID-19. Repertoires were generated with immunoSEQ multiplex PCR, while TCRdb's copy carries only in-frame clones and drops some. Counted here are hundreds of thousands of clones, about 90% occurring once; the ten biggest clones make up around 11%. Sequenced material: peripheral blood. The receptors shown here come from a woman aged 30 to 39 with COVID-19, enrolled during active disease. Each CDR3 is given with its conserved first and last residue. A D gene is named only where the DNA matches it firmly. Where a row states a size, it is once, few, many or the class of an expanded clone; other rows omit it.

v_call	clone_size	d_call	j_call	cdr3_nt	cdr3_aa
TRBV7-2	once	TRBD2	TRBJ2-7	TGTGCCAGCAGCCCCGGGACTAGCGGGTGGGACGAGCAGTACTTC	CASSPGTSGWDEQYF
TRBV28	NA	NA	TRBJ1-5	TGTGCCAGTAGGGCAGGGAATAGCAATCAGCCCCAGCATTTT	CASRAGNSNQPQHF
TRBV7-3	NA	NA	TRBJ1-1	TGTGCCAGCAGCTTCGGGGATGGAGCTGAAGCTTTCTTT	CASSFGDGAEAFF
TRBV7-9	NA	NA	TRBJ2-5	TGTGCCAGCAGTCCCACGGCCCGGGGCGGCCAGGGGGAGACCCAGTACTTC	CASSPTARGGQGETQYF
TRBV5-8	NA	NA	TRBJ1-2	TGTGCCAGCAGCTTGGTACTGTATGGTTATGATGGCTACACCTTC	CASSLVLYGYDGYTF
TRBV14	NA	TRBD2	TRBJ2-4	TGTGCCAGCAGCCCGGGACTATCCCGGGACAAAAACATTCAGTACTTC	CASSPGLSRDKNIQYF
TRBV3-1/TRBV3-2	NA	NA	TRBJ1-1	TGTGCCAGCAGCCAAGCTGACAGACACACTGAAGCTTTCTTT	CASSQADRHTEAFF
TRBV28	NA	NA	TRBJ1-6	TGTGCCAGCAAACAACAGGCTTCACCCCTCCACTTT	CASKQQASPLHF
TRBV9	NA	TRBD2	TRBJ2-1	TGTGCCAGCAGCGTGAGCGGGACCGGCTCCTACAATGAGCAGTTCTTC	CASSVSGTGSYNEQFF
TRBV11-2	NA	NA	TRBJ2-1	TGTGCCAGCGGTCCAGGGAACTCCTACAATGAGCAGTTCTTC	CASGPGNSYNEQFF